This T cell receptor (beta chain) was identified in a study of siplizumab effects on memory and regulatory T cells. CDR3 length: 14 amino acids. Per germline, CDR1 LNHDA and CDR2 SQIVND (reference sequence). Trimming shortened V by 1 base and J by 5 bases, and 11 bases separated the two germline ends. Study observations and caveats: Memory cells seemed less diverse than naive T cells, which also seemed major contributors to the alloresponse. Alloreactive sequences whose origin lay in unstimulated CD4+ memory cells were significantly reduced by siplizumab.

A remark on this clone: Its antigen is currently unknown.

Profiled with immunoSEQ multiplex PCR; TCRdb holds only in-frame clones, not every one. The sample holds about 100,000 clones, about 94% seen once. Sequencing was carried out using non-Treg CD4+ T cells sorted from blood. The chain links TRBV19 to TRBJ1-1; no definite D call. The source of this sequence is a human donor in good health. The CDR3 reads CASSIAGGVTEAFF. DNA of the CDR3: TGTGCCAGTAGTATAGCAGGTGGAGTTACTGAAGCTTTCTTT. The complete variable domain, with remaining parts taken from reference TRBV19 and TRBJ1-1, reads DGGITQSPKYLFRKEGQNVTLSCEQNLNHDAMYWYRQDPGQGLRLIYYSQIVNDFQKGDIAEGYSVSREKKESFPLTVTSAQKNPTAFYLCASSIAGGVTEAFFGQGTRLTVV.